This T cell receptor beta chain was sequenced in a study of Ad26.COV2.S vaccination and SARS-CoV-2 variants. Whole-study context: Donor got 5x10^10 or 1x10^11 viral particles of Ad26.COV2.S. Whole-study results and caveats: Comparable non-spike TCR breadth was observed in vaccine and placebo recipients. Substantial breadth in spike-specific CD8+ and CD4+ T cell responses was reportedly seen after vaccination. Researchers cautioned that TCR breadth and depth analyses may have underestimated total T cell responses.

Treatment: about 20 received Ad26.COV2.S at low or high dose, single or two shots; about 5 received placebo; per-sample allocation not given. Samples came from day 63 after the first vaccine or placebo injection. CDR3 length: 13 amino acids. V lost 0 bases and J lost 2, with 4 bases in between. Germline V gene data show CDR1 as SGHVS and CDR2 as FNYEAQ. A word on this clone: Its matching antigen is unknown.

Method: immunoSEQ multiplex PCR; TCRdb's copy keeps in-frame clones and lacks some. Here the sample spans over 250,000 clones, about 90% being singletons. The receptor's source is a person aged 18 to 59 who received the Ad26.COV2.S COVID-19 vaccine or a placebo. The chain employs TRBV7-6 and TRBJ1-2, with no clear D. The specimen was peripheral blood, collected in a trial of Ad26.COV2.S vaccine versus placebo. The CDR3: CASSLAVNYGYTF. DNA of the CDR3: TGTGCCAGCAGCTTAGCAGTAAACTATGGCTACACCTTC.